The text below deals with one TCR beta chain. Antigen specificity is unknown. The data were produced by immunoSEQ multiplex PCR, yet TCRdb's version contains in-frame clones alone and is incomplete. The sample lists fewer than 200,000 clones; approximately 86% were seen once. Trimming took off 4 bases at V and 6 bases at J, with 16 bases between the two ends. The CDR3 length is 15 residues. In germline, CDR1 is SGHAT, CDR2 FQNNGV. The data derive from a study of cytomegalovirus exposure and HLA in healthy donors. Study findings and constraints: Cytomegalovirus-associated status was assigned to about 180 TCR beta chains.

The TCR was taken from a man aged 18 to 29 in good health and CMV-seropositive. This chain joins TRBV11-2 and TRBJ2-1; a possible D gene is TRBD1 (5 bases). The sample comprised PBMCs. This chain's CDR3 is CASSSPGSVSNEQFF. CDR3 DNA: TGTGCCAGCAGCTCCCCAGGGTCGGTAAGCAATGAGCAGTTCTTC. Filled out from reference TRBV11-2 and TRBJ2-1, the complete variable domain reads EAGVAQSPRYKIIEKRQSVAFWCNPISGHATLYWYQQILGQGPKLLIQFQNNGVVDDSQLPKDRFSAERLKGVDSTLKIQPAKLEDSAVYLCASSSPGSVSNEQFFGPGTRLTVL.